This TCR beta chain was captured in a study of metastatic and nonmetastatic thyroid tumors (dated by TCRdb to 2019 to 2021). For the study in its entirety: The researchers compared repertoires between peripheral blood samples and tumor or nodule tissue samples from patients with malignant or benign thyroid disease. The investigation overall reported the following: In both blood and tumor samples, malignant tumors were reported to have significantly higher TCR beta diversity than benign nodules.

Of note for this clone: Its binding antigen is unknown. The sample holds no much larger clone one base away, and base qualities are not on file.

Before undergoing thyroid surgery, none of the patients had been given any kind of treatment. The study retrospectively analysed patient clinical samples collected from the early 2010s to the late 2010s using T-cell receptor beta sequencing. Libraries were built with PCR. The listed sequencing device is Illumina HiSeq 4000. The TCR beta-chain CDR3 region of each patient was profiled by high-throughput sequencing. On the authors' methods: Drawing on CDR3 differences between clinicopathological groups, the researchers built a classifier meant to tell apart patients with distant-metastatic papillary thyroid cancer. Repertoire diversity was assessed with the Shannon index, and tumor-blood repertoire similarity with the Morisita-Horn index. The raw public data were reprocessed by TCRdb itself: fastp quality trimming at Q25, MiXCR clonotype calling, in-frame beta chains only. The V and J calls follow TCRdb's processing rather than the paper's. The sample table holds about 24,000 clones, of which roughly 24% were seen once. The ten top clones hold around 19% of the sample.

CDR1 and CDR2 (SNHLY, FYNNEI) derive from the germline V gene. Between the V and J ends, shortened by 7 bases and 3 bases respectively, the junction contains 10 bases. CDR3 length: 12 amino acids, cysteine to phenylalanine. The only DNA kept is the CDR3, 36 bases in frame from the first base. The sequence derives from a male donor with papillary thyroid cancer or a benign thyroid nodule (not recorded which). Some clones in this sample may be carry-over from other donors' samples. Input material: blood. The V and J genes are TRBV2 and TRBJ2-7, with no confident D gene call. The CDR3 amino acid sequence is: CASKVQGYEQYF. The nucleotides read TGTGCCAGCAAGGTTCAAGGCTACGAGCAGTACTTC.